This TCR beta chain came from a study of technical replicates of blood from a few donors. Here immunoSEQ multiplex PCR was the method, and the copy in TCRdb shows in-frame clones only, minus some. This table has 100,000 or so clones, about 95% appearing once. The sequence derives from a human donor in good health. The sample comprised T cells isolated from PBMCs.

The CDR3 loop is CASSQERDTGELFF. In DNA form, the CDR3 reads TGCGCCAGCAGCCAGGAGCGAGACACCGGGGAGCTGTTTTTT. The V and J genes are TRBV4-1 and TRBJ2-2; no clear D. The CDR3 has 14 residues. Germline V gene sequence: CDR1 MGHRA, CDR2 YSYEKL. Trimming pared 3 bases from V and 3 bases from J, leaving 8 bases between.